These 21 T cell receptor beta chains originate from one sample sequenced in a study of beta chain features in type 1 diabetes. Expressed TCRB transcripts got sequenced, as all isolated RNA was reverse transcribed. Produced via immunoSEQ multiplex PCR; TCRdb's table is partial and in-frame only. This table has 300,000 to 350,000 clones, approximately 8.2% appearing once. Material for sequencing was central memory CD4+ T cells from blood. The receptor set was obtained from a woman under 30 in good health.

Many counts were recorded for this clone. The sample holds other DNA sequences that translate to the same CDR3. The chain is built from TRBV7-2 and TRBJ2-7; TRBD1 agrees at 8 bases. The germline V gene has CDR1 SGHTA and CDR2 FQGNSA. Losses at the gene ends were 5 bases for V and 4 bases for J; bases not matched to a gene: 7. The CDR3 loop spans 14 amino acids. The CDR3 spells CASSLRQGWYEQYF. CDR3 DNA: TGTGCCAGCAGCCTACGACAGGGGTGGTACGAGCAGTACTTC.

This chain links TRBV9 with TRBJ2-3; D call uncertain. The CDR3 spans 12 residues. V lost 0 bases and J lost 5, with 4 bases in between. The V gene's germline CDR1 is SGDLS and CDR2 YYNGEE. CDR3 sequence reads: CASSVAQDTQYF. CDR3 DNA sequence: TGTGCCAGCAGCGTAGCCCAAGATACGCAGTATTTT.

The genes are TRBV28 and TRBJ2-1; 8 nucleotides match TRBD2. Trimming at V came to 1 base and at J to 3 bases, leaving 5 bases not matched to a gene. Per the germline V gene, CDR1 is MDHEN and CDR2 is SYDVKM. This CDR3 comprises 16 residues. The CDR3 here is CASSLFKAGGYNEQFF. The DNA for the CDR3 is TGTGCCAGCAGTTTATTCAAGGCGGGGGGCTACAATGAGCAGTTCTTC.

V is TRBV11-2 and J is TRBJ2-1; D gene unclear. The germline V gene encodes CDR1 SGHAT and CDR2 FQNNGV. The CDR3 is 13 amino acids. The V and J ends lost 0 bases and 10 bases respectively, with 10 bases between them. The CDR3, as DNA: TGTGCCAGCAGCTTAGATCTACCGGACGAGCAGTTCTTC. Amino acid sequence: CASSLDLPDEQFF.

The chain uses TRBV16 and TRBJ2-7; D is unresolved. The germline V gene has CDR1 KGHSY and CDR2 FQNENV. V gave up 2 bases and J gave up 6 bases, with 14 bases separating them. This CDR3 comprises 14 residues. CDR3 in amino acids: CASSQSQGVTEQYF. CDR3 bases: TGTGCCAGCAGCCAAAGCCAAGGAGTTACCGAGCAGTACTTC.

This clone has just a few counts. The gene calls are TRBV7-9 and TRBJ1-5, with D possibly being TRBD1 (6 bases). The CDR3 has 15 residues. From germline, CDR1 is SEHNR and CDR2 FQNEAQ (reference sequence). Deletions cut 4 bases from V and 5 bases from J, with 15 bases between. DNA for the CDR3: TGTGCCAGCAGCTCGGACAGAACGCTGGATCAGCCCCAGCATTTT. Its protein product is CASSSDRTLDQPQHF.

This clone was seen a handful of times. This rearrangement joins TRBV15 to TRBJ1-2, with D perhaps matching TRBD1 (5 bases). Trimming took 5 bases from V and 5 from J, leaving 15 bases between them. The CDR3 totals 14 residues. Germline lookup yields CDR1 LNHNV and CDR2 YYDKDF (reference sequence). As DNA, the CDR3 is TGTGCCACCAGCGACCTCCGGGGGAGGTATGGCTACACCTTC. The encoded protein is CATSDLRGRYGYTF.

The chain joins TRBV4-2 to TRBJ2-7; possible D gene TRBD1, 5 bases. This CDR3 has 15 residues. Germline lookup yields CDR1 LGHNA and CDR2 YNFKEQ. V lost 0 bases, J lost 4 bases, and 13 bases lay in between. This chain's CDR3 is CASSQDQGAKYEQYF. The CDR3 region has the DNA TGTGCCAGCAGCCAAGATCAAGGGGCCAAATACGAGCAGTACTTC.

This clone was detected only a few times. V usage is TRBV29-1 and J usage is TRBJ2-7; 7 bases align to TRBD1. Germline CDR1 and CDR2: SQVTM and ANQGSEA. The CDR3 covers 13 residues. Unmatched junction bases numbered 11, after V lost 7 bases and J lost 5 bases. The CDR3 DNA reads as TGCAGCGGTATGACAGGGTCGAGGGACGAGCAGTACTTC. Protein sequence: CSGMTGSRDEQYF.

The gene calls are TRBV6-1 and TRBJ2-5, with D possibly called TRBD1 or TRBD2 (5 bases each). Germline V gives CDR1 MNHNS, CDR2 SASEGT. Trimming stripped 8 bases from V and 5 bases from J, with 15 bases between. This CDR3 is built from 13 residues. DNA of the CDR3: TGTGCCAGCCGAGGGGAGCTCGGGGAGACCCAGTACTTC. Translation: CASRGELGETQYF.

This clone was observed a handful of times. The chain joins TRBV18 to TRBJ2-3; 10 bases map to TRBD2. The CDR3 is 15 residues long. CDR1 and CDR2 from the germline V gene are KGHSH and LQKENI. J lost 5 bases, V lost 3 bases, and 5 bases had no gene match. The CDR3 bases are TGTGCCAGCTCACCGCCGGGACTAGCGCGAGATACGCAGTATTTT. It translates to CASSPPGLARDTQYF.

This clone was seen a few times. This chain connects TRBV5-6 to TRBJ1-2; a weak D match, TRBD1 (5 bases). Trimming shortened V by 4 bases and J by 7 bases, and 17 bases separated the two germline ends. From germline, CDR1 is SGHDT and CDR2 YYEEEE. CDR3 length: 14 amino acids. The CDR3 sequence is CASSRGTEFFGYTF. CDR3 in DNA: TGTGCCAGCAGCCGCGGGACGGAGTTTTTTGGCTACACCTTC.

CDR3 loop: CAISVSVITVNEQYF. CDR3 bases: TGTGCCATCAGTGTATCCGTGATAACGGTCAACGAGCAGTACTTC. This chain joins TRBV10-3 and TRBJ2-7; D gene uncertain. The CDR3 has 15 amino acids. CDR1 is ENHRY and CDR2 is SYGVKD in the germline V gene. Trimming took 4 bases from V and 5 from J, leaving 18 bases between them.

This clone was seen a handful of times. The sample has other DNA sequences that encode this CDR3 too. This chain connects TRBV7-2 to TRBJ2-3; 11 bases are a match to TRBD1. Germline V lookup: CDR1 SGHTA, CDR2 FQGNSA. The CDR3 loop spans 15 amino acids. Germline trimming cut 5 bases from V and 4 bases from J; bases unmatched to any gene: 5. The CDR3 nucleotides read TGTGCCAGCAGCCCCCGGACAGGGGGCGCAGATACGCAGTATTTT. Encoded protein: CASSPRTGGADTQYF.

The J gene is TRBJ1-4, the V gene TRBV28, with 8 bases aligning to TRBD1. J was trimmed by 3 bases and V by 5 bases; bases with no gene match: 8. This CDR3 has 16 amino acids. CDR1 is MDHEN and CDR2 is SYDVKM in the germline V gene. CDR3 coding DNA: TGTGCCAGCAGTGACCGGACAGGGTCGGCTAATGAAAAACTGTTTTTT. Translation: CASSDRTGSANEKLFF.

The table lists this clone with a few counts. The rearrangement joins TRBV7-9 to TRBJ2-1; no clear D gene. CDR1 and CDR2 from the germline V gene are SEHNR and FQNEAQ (reference sequence). The CDR3 has 14 amino acids. The ends were cut back, 5 bases at V and 10 bases at J, with 18 bases in the middle. CDR3 in DNA: TGTGCCAGCAGCCTAACAACATTGGGCGGAGAGCAGTTCTTC. This encodes CASSLTTLGGEQFF.

This CDR3 reads CASSLVGRWPDTQYF. In nucleotides, the CDR3 is TGTGCCAGCAGCTTAGTGGGCCGTTGGCCAGATACGCAGTATTTT. The chain is built from TRBV7-2 and TRBJ2-3; no clear D. The CDR3 extends over 15 amino acids. Germline CDR1 SGHTA, CDR2 FQGNSA. V gave up 1 base and J gave up 4 bases, with 12 bases separating them.

The table lists this clone with a few counts. The CDR3, as DNA: TGTGCCAGCAGCTTAGGGTCTAGCGGGAGGCGTGAGACCCAGTACTTC. This gives the protein CASSLGSSGRRETQYF. The chain employs TRBV11-2 and TRBJ2-5; 11 nucleotides agree with TRBD2. V gave up 1 base and J gave up 5 bases; unmatched junction bases: 6. CDR1 and CDR2 (germline): SGHAT, FQNNGV. The CDR3 is made up of 16 amino acids.

This clone occurred a few times. The V call is TRBV28, the J call TRBJ1-5; D gene uncertain. There are 14 residues in the CDR3. V was pared by 2 bases and J by 6 bases, with 11 bases between. Germline-derived CDR1 and CDR2 are MDHEN and SYDVKM. CDR3 in DNA: TGTGCCAGCAGTTTAGTTACCCGGTCTCAGCCCCAGCATTTT. Its protein is CASSLVTRSQPQHF. The full variable domain, rest sourced from reference TRBV28 and TRBJ1-5, is DVKVTQSSRYLVKRTGEKVFLECVQDMDHENMFWYRQDPGLGLRLIYFSYDVKMKEKGDIPEGYSVSREKKERFSLILESASTNQTSMYLCASSLVTRSQPQHFGDGTRLSIL.

The rearrangement uses TRBV6-5 and TRBJ1-5; 7 positions agree with TRBD1. V trimming: 9 bases; J trimming: 5 bases; junction bases outside the gene matches: 4. CDR1 and CDR2 from the germline V gene are MNHEY and SVGAGI. There are 12 residues in the CDR3. DNA of the CDR3: TGTGCCAGTCGCGACAGGGATCAGCCCCAGCATTTT. The encoded protein is CASRDRDQPQHF.

The V gene is TRBV5-6, the J gene TRBJ2-7; D is ambiguous. Trimming cost V 0 bases and J 3 bases, with 4 bases left between them. Germline V gene sequence: CDR1 SGHDT, CDR2 YYEEEE. The CDR3 runs to 12 residues. In nucleotides, the CDR3 is TGTGCCAGCAGCTTGGGGTACTACGAGCAGTACTTC. Protein: CASSLGYYEQYF.